This TCR beta chain was obtained from a study of blood T cell repertoires in COVID-19. Across the whole study: From the United States, Italy and Spain came samples of acute and convalescent COVID-19.

The length of the CDR3 is 15 residues. Germline assignment: CDR1 MNHEY and CDR2 SVGEGT. J gave up 8 bases and V 7 bases, and 13 bases lay outside the gene matches. TCRdb keeps only in-frame clones here, not all; method: immunoSEQ multiplex PCR. The sample records about 52,000 clones, roughly 91% being singletons. The sequence was collected from a man at least 80 years old with active or convalescent COVID-19. The source material was peripheral blood. V and J are TRBV6-2 or TRBV6-3 and TRBJ1-4; 7 bases fit TRBD1. In DNA, the CDR3 is TGTGCCAGCACCCCGGAGGGGGCGAAGAGGGAAAAACTGTTTTTT. Translation: CASTPEGAKREKLFF.